This record concerns one T cell receptor (beta chain) sequence. The record originates from a study of identical twins. TCRdb used MiXCR to reprocess the 5' RACE reads, holding one entry per CDR3 protein. Of about 200,000 distinct CDR3 sequences detected, approximately 5.9% appear once; the ten largest clones hold 13% to 15%. Trimming cost V 4 bases and J 5 bases, with 16 bases left between them. Germline V lookup: CDR1 DFQATT, CDR2 SNEGSKA (reference sequence). The CDR3 loop spans 14 amino acids. The data were also submitted as part of a second study, on T cells expressing NK-cell markers.

This receptor was obtained from a woman between 18 and 29 years old in good health. This sequence joins TRBV20-1 and TRBJ2-3; no clear D. What was sequenced was CD8+ T cells sorted from blood. CDR3 DNA sequence: TGCAGTGCTATTGTTGCAACTCTGGTAGATACGCAGTATTTT. Translating it yields CSAIVATLVDTQYF.